This TCR beta chain is drawn from a study of control samples from healthy donors and cancer patients. V was trimmed by 4 bases and J by 4 bases, leaving 8 bases between them. There are 12 residues in the CDR3. Germline-derived CDR1 and CDR2 are MNHEY and SVGEGT. The data were produced by immunoSEQ multiplex PCR, yet TCRdb's version contains in-frame clones alone and is incomplete. The table has approximately 97,000 clones, just over 85% seen once. This clone appeared once. The chain uses TRBV6-2 or TRBV6-3 and TRBJ2-7; no definite D call. Sample: blood. This TCR was sampled from a man aged 25 to 40 in good health. CDR3 DNA sequence: TGTGCCAGCAGTTCACTCAAGTACGAGCAGTACTTC. It translates to CASSSLKYEQYF.